The source of this TCR beta chain is a study of blood T cells in healthy people across ages. Primers used in a second PCR of roughly 6 to 11 cycles were a sample-barcoded 5' primer and a J-beta primer mix. Each single sample gave us at least 3 million CDR3-containing paired-end reads. One entry per CDR3 protein results from TCRdb running MiXCR on the 5' RACE reads. The top ten clones hold over 5% of a sample with roughly 1.4 million distinct CDR3 sequences, approximately 63% of them seen once. This receptor was identified in a man aged 18 to 29 in good health. The material sequenced was blood.

The CDR3 nucleotides read TGTGCCAGCAGTTTAGGACAGGGGGCCTATACGCAGTATTTT. Encoded protein: CASSLGQGAYTQYF. The chain couples TRBV28 to TRBJ2-3; 11 nucleotides align to TRBD1. J lost 7 bases, V lost 2 bases, and 2 bases had no gene match. The germline gives CDR1 MDHEN, CDR2 SYDVKM. The CDR3 extends over 14 amino acids.